The rows below give T cell receptor beta chains drawn from one sample of a study of OX40 agonist ivuxolimab in advanced cancers. Clones were sequenced by immunoSEQ multiplex PCR, and TCRdb holds only the in-frame ones, with some missing. The sample lists some 57,000 clones; approximately 86% were seen once. This sample comprised CD4+ or CD8+ T cells sorted from blood, obtained in a trial of the OX40 agonist ivuxolimab. The receptor source for this set is an adult with an advanced solid tumor such as melanoma, head and neck, liver or kidney cancer. Each CDR3 is given with its conserved first and last residue. The D gene is left open where the match is weak. A row's size may be missing; if present it is once, few, many or a size class.

cdr3_nt,cdr3_aa,v_call,d_call,j_call,clone_size
TGTGCCAGCAGTGGGAAGAAAGCGGGCTCCTACAATGAGCAGTTCTTC,CASSGKKAGSYNEQFF,TRBV28,.,TRBJ2-1,.
TGTGCCAGCAGTTTAATTGCTAACTATGGCTACACCTTC,CASSLIANYGYTF,TRBV28,.,TRBJ1-2,.
TGCAGCGTTGAGGGGTCCTACGAGCAGTACTTC,CSVEGSYEQYF,TRBV29-1,.,TRBJ2-7,.
TGTGCCAGCTCACCACGGACGGGCGGGGGAGATACGCAGTATTTT,CASSPRTGGGDTQYF,TRBV18,TRBD2,TRBJ2-3,.
TGTGCCAGCATTGGGGGCTTGCTTCAGCCCCAGCATTTT,CASIGGLLQPQHF,TRBV28,.,TRBJ1-5,.
TGCGCCAGCAGCTTAGAGACAGGTCCCGGTGGCTACACCTTC,CASSLETGPGGYTF,TRBV5-1,.,TRBJ1-2,.
TGTGCCAGCAGCCAAGCGGGTCTAAGGGACAATGAGCAGTTCTTC,CASSQAGLRDNEQFF,TRBV4-2,.,TRBJ2-1,.
TGTGCCAGCAGCTTAGAAACGGTGGCGGCGTACAATGAGCAGTTCTTC,CASSLETVAAYNEQFF,TRBV7-9,.,TRBJ2-1,.
TGTGCCAGCAGTTCCCAGGGGGCAAGGAGCTACACCTTC,CASSSQGARSYTF,TRBV28,TRBD1,TRBJ1-2,.
TGTGCCAGCAGCGTTACTAGCCTGAATGAGCAGTTCTTC,CASSVTSLNEQFF,TRBV9,.,TRBJ2-1,.
TGTGCCAGCAGCTTCAGCGGGGGAGGCAATCAGCCCCAGCATTTT,CASSFSGGGNQPQHF,TRBV7-9,.,TRBJ1-5,.
TGCGCCAGCAGCATGGGACAGGGTGGGGAATCGGCGGGCGAGCAGTACTTC,CASSMGQGGESAGEQYF,TRBV5-1,TRBD1,TRBJ2-7,.
TGTGCCAGCAGTAGGGGACACTCTGGAAACACCATATATTTT,CASSRGHSGNTIYF,TRBV6-6,.,TRBJ1-3,few
TGTGCCAGCAGCTTAGAGGGACAGCTTATGAACACTGAAGCTTTCTTT,CASSLEGQLMNTEAFF,TRBV7-9,TRBD1,TRBJ1-1,.
TGTGCCATCAGTGAGGGGGTAGGGGGCACAGATACGCAGTATTTT,CAISEGVGGTDTQYF,TRBV10-3,.,TRBJ2-3,.
TGCGCCAGCAGCCTTCGGGGGGACCGCACAGATACGCAGTATTTT,CASSLRGDRTDTQYF,TRBV5-1,TRBD2,TRBJ2-3,.
TGCGCCAGCAGTGAGTCGGACCAGGGAGGCACTGAAGCTTTCTTT,CASSESDQGGTEAFF,TRBV10-1,.,TRBJ1-1,.
TGTGCCAGCCTTCGGGGGGACACCGGGGAGCTGTTTTTT,CASLRGDTGELFF,TRBV28,TRBD2,TRBJ2-2,.
TGCGCCAGCAGCTTGTTTACTAGCGGATACGAGCAGTACTTC,CASSLFTSGYEQYF,TRBV5-1,TRBD2,TRBJ2-7,.
TGTGCCAGCGGCACTGAAGCTTTCTTT,CASGTEAFF,TRBV19,.,TRBJ1-1,once
TGCGCCAGCAGCTTAGAGGACGGCTCCTACGAGCAGTACTTC,CASSLEDGSYEQYF,TRBV5-1,.,TRBJ2-7,.
TGCAGCGTCGCAAGGGCCGAAACTGAAGCTTTCTTT,CSVARAETEAFF,TRBV29-1,.,TRBJ1-1,.
TGTGCCAGCGGTGAAGGGGTAGGGACTGAAGCTTTCTTT,CASGEGVGTEAFF,TRBV6-5,.,TRBJ1-1,few
TGTGCCATCAGTGATAAAGCGGGAGGGCTCCCAGATACGCAGTATTTT,CAISDKAGGLPDTQYF,TRBV10-3,TRBD2,TRBJ2-3,.
TGTGCCAGCTCACCACGGGGGAGCTCCTATAATTCACCCCTCCACTTT,CASSPRGSSYNSPLHF,TRBV18,.,TRBJ1-6,.
TGTGCCAGCAGTTATAGGAGGTACGCTGAAGCTTTCTTT,CASSYRRYAEAFF,TRBV28,.,TRBJ1-1,.
TGTGCCACCAGCAGAGGGGACAGCACAGATACGCAGTATTTT,CATSRGDSTDTQYF,TRBV15,.,TRBJ2-3,.
TGTGCCAGCAGCTTGGCGGGGCCTCGCGGTAACATTCAGTACTTC,CASSLAGPRGNIQYF,TRBV5-4,.,TRBJ2-4,.
TGTGCCAGCAGCCAAGGGACAATTGAAGCTTTCTTT,CASSQGTIEAFF,TRBV4-2,.,TRBJ1-1,once
TGCGCCAGCACCCAGGGGGCGGTGGGGTCCTACGAGCAGTACTTC,CASTQGAVGSYEQYF,TRBV23-1,TRBD1,TRBJ2-7,.
TGTGCCAGCAGTCGACAGAGCACTGAAGCTTTCTTT,CASSRQSTEAFF,TRBV7-2,.,TRBJ1-1,.
TGCGCCAGCAGCTTGGCACCAGCGGGAGGTTTCGGCGAGCAGTACTTC,CASSLAPAGGFGEQYF,TRBV5-1,TRBD2,TRBJ2-7,.
TGTGCCAGCAGTCTCCCTGGGTGGGCCCAGCATTTT,CASSLPGWAQHF,TRBV28,.,TRBJ1-5,.
TGCAGCGTCCTAATTCGACAGGGCTACGAGCAGTACTTC,CSVLIRQGYEQYF,TRBV29-1,TRBD1,TRBJ2-7,.
TGTGCCAGCAGCCCCAGGGGGGAGTCCTCCTACGAGCAGTACTTC,CASSPRGESSYEQYF,TRBV5-6,.,TRBJ2-7,.
TGTGCCAGCAGTGACGGACGAGGGTCCAACTATGGCTACACCTTC,CASSDGRGSNYGYTF,TRBV2,.,TRBJ1-2,medium-sized
TGCGCCAGCAGCACGACTAGCGATCAAGAGACCCAGTACTTC,CASSTTSDQETQYF,TRBV5-1,TRBD2,TRBJ2-5,few
TGTGCCAGCAGCGCTCGGGCGGGAGGCACAGATACGCAGTATTTT,CASSARAGGTDTQYF,TRBV9,TRBD2,TRBJ2-3,.
TGCGCCAGCAGCTTGGCAGGTCCCGAGAATAATTCACCCCTCCACTTT,CASSLAGPENNSPLHF,TRBV5-1,.,TRBJ1-6,.
TGCGCCAGCAGTGAGCTACGGGAGGGTTACAATGAGCAGTTCTTC,CASSELREGYNEQFF,TRBV10-2,TRBD2,TRBJ2-1,.
TGTGCCAGCAGTGAAGCTTCTTTGCCCCTATGGGTCAAGGGTACAGATACGCAGTATTTT,CASSEASLPLWVKGTDTQYF,TRBV6-1,.,TRBJ2-3,.
TGTGCCAGCAGCTCCTTTTACGAGCAGTACTTC,CASSSFYEQYF,TRBV11-2,.,TRBJ2-7,once
TGTGCCAGCAGCTTACAACAGGGACTGCCTGGAAACACCATATATTTT,CASSLQQGLPGNTIYF,TRBV7-6,.,TRBJ1-3,few
TGTGCCAGTAGTCAGCGGGGGGATAGACACGAGCAGTACTTC,CASSQRGDRHEQYF,TRBV19,TRBD2,TRBJ2-7,.